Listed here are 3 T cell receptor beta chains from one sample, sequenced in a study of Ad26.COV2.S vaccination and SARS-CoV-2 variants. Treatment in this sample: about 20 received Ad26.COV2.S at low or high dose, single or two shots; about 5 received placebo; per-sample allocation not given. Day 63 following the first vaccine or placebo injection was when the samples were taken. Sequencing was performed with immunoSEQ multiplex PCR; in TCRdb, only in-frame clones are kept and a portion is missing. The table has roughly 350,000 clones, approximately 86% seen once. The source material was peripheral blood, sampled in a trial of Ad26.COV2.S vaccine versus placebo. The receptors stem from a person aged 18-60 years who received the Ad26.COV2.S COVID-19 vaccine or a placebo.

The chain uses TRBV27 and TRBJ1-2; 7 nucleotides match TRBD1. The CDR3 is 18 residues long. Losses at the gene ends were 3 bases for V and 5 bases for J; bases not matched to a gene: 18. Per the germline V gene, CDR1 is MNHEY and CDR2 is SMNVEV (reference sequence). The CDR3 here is CASSLFGTDVTAGYGYTF. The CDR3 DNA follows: TGTGCCAGCAGTTTGTTCGGGACAGACGTTACAGCGGGGTATGGCTACACCTTC.

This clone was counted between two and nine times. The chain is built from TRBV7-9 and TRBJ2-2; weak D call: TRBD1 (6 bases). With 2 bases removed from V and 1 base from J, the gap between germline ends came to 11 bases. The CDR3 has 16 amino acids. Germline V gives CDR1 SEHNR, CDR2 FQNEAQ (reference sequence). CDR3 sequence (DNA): TGTGCCAGCAGCTTATATGGGACAAAGAACACCGGGGAGCTGTTTTTT. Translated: CASSLYGTKNTGELFF.

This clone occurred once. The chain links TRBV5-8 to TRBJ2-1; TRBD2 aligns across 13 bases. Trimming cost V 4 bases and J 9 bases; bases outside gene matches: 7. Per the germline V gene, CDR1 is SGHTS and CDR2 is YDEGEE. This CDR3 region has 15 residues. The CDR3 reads CASSRGLAGVGEQFF. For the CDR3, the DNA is TGTGCCAGCAGCCGAGGACTAGCGGGAGTCGGTGAGCAGTTCTTC.